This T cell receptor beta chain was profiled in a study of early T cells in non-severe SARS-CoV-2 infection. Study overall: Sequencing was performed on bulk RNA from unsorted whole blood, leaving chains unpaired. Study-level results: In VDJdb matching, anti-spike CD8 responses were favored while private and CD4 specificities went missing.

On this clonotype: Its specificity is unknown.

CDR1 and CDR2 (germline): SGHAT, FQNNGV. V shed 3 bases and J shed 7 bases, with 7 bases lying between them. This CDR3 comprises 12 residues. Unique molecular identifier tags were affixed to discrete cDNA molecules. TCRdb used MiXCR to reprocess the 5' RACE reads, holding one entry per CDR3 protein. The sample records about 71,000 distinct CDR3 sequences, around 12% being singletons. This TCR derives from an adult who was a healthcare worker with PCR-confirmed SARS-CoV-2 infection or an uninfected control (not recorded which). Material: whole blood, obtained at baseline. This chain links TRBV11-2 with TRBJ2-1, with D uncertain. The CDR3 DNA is TGTGCCAGCAGCTTTAGCCGGAATGAGCAGTTCTTC. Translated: CASSFSRNEQFF.